These T cell receptor beta chains were read from a single sample in a study of T cell repertoires in cytomegalovirus infection. TCRdb re-called the reads with MiXCR, one entry per CDR3 protein. The sample carries hundreds of thousands of distinct CDR3 sequences, roughly a third recorded once. The antigens for these receptors are not known. The source material was cultured PBMCs, sampled from culture after CMV antigen stimulation. The receptors were sampled from a human donor in good health (CMV status not recorded). Some clones in this sample may be carry-over from other donors' samples. The CDR3 runs from the conserved cysteine through the conserved F or W. A D gene is named only where the DNA matches it firmly. A clone size is listed for some rows: how often the clone was seen (once, few, many), or a class if it is expanded.

j_gene,abundance,d_gene,v_gene,CDR3nt,CDR3aa
TRBJ2-3,many,TRBD2,TRBV7-2,TGTGCCAGCAGCCCGCGGACTAGCGGGAGTCAGAGAGATACGCAGTATTTT,CASSPRTSGSQRDTQYF
TRBJ2-1,.,TRBD2,TRBV7-2,TGTGCCAGCAGCTTACACCTAGCGGGAGACAATGAGCAGTTCTTC,CASSLHLAGDNEQFF
TRBJ2-1,.,TRBD2,TRBV24-1,TGTGCCACCAGTGACCCGGGACTAGCGGGAGTAAATGAGCAGTTCTTC,CATSDPGLAGVNEQFF
TRBJ2-1,few,.,TRBV12-3/TRBV12-4,TGTGCCAGCAGTTTAGGTACGGCGGGCCTCCAGTTCTTC,CASSLGTAGLQFF
TRBJ2-6,.,.,TRBV12-3/TRBV12-4,TGTGCCAGCAGACAGCAGGGAAACTCTGGGGCCAACGTCCTGACTTTC,CASRQQGNSGANVLTF
TRBJ1-1,.,TRBD1,TRBV20-1,TGCAGTGCTAGAGGGGAAAAGGGGGCTCGTTCAGCTTTCTTT,CSARGEKGARSAFF
TRBJ1-1,.,.,TRBV12-3/TRBV12-4,TGTGCCAGCAGCCGAGCAGGGGTACCCACTGAAGCTTTCTTT,CASSRAGVPTEAFF
TRBJ1-1,.,TRBD1,TRBV4-3,TGCGCCAGCAGCCGGACAGGGGGCGGCGCTTTCTTT,CASSRTGGGAFF
TRBJ2-1,.,.,TRBV2,TGTGCCAGCGATTTTGGGGGTAATGAGCAGTTCTTC,CASDFGGNEQFF
TRBJ1-1,many,.,TRBV7-8,TGTGCCAGCAGCGGAGTCGGGGGCCACACTGAAGCTTTCTTT,CASSGVGGHTEAFF
TRBJ1-2,.,TRBD1,TRBV7-9,TGTGCCAGCGGCAATGACAGGGACTATGGCTACACCTTC,CASGNDRDYGYTF
TRBJ2-6,.,.,TRBV20-1,TGCAGTGCTCGACGTGACAGCTCTGGGGCCAACGTCCTGACTTTC,CSARRDSSGANVLTF
TRBJ1-5,many,.,TRBV19,TGTGCCAGCAGCCCGCTAAATCAGCCCCAGCATTTT,CASSPLNQPQHF
TRBJ1-2,.,.,TRBV7-2,TGTGCCAGCAGCTTAATTGAGGTGTTGGGCTACACCTTC,CASSLIEVLGYTF
TRBJ1-6,.,.,TRBV7-8,TGTGCCAGCAGCTTATCAGGGAATTTGGATTCACCCCTCCACTTT,CASSLSGNLDSPLHF
TRBJ1-4,few,.,TRBV2,TGTGCCAGCAGCCCACTTGCAACTAATGAAAAACTGTTTTTT,CASSPLATNEKLFF
TRBJ2-3,few,.,TRBV11-2,TGTGCCAGCAGCTTAGATCCCAGGGGTGATACGCAGTATTTT,CASSLDPRGDTQYF
TRBJ1-2,once,.,TRBV3-1,TGTGCCACTCGACGTGGCCGGGGCTCTTCGGACTATGGCTACACCTTC,CATRRGRGSSDYGYTF
TRBJ2-5,few,.,TRBV7-6,TGTGCCAGCAGCCCCCCCCGACTAGTCCGAGAGACCCAGTACTTC,CASSPPRLVRETQYF
TRBJ2-1,many,TRBD2,TRBV7-6,TGTGCCAGCAGCTTAGGTTTGCGGGGGGCGAAGTACAATGAGCAGTTCTTC,CASSLGLRGAKYNEQFF
TRBJ2-5,few,.,TRBV7-2,TGTGCCAGCAGCTTAGTTGGGGGCCTTGGGGAGACCCAGTACTTC,CASSLVGGLGETQYF
TRBJ2-7,.,.,TRBV19,TGTGCCAGTAGTCCAGCGGAGGGGGCGTACGAGCAGTACTTC,CASSPAEGAYEQYF
TRBJ2-2,few,TRBD1,TRBV11-2,TGTGCCAGCAGCCTTCTCGGGACAGGGCGCACCGGGGAGCTGTTTTTT,CASSLLGTGRTGELFF
TRBJ2-1,many,TRBD2,TRBV7-2,TGTGCCAGCAGCTTGGGGGGGGGACCAGGCCACCAGTTCTTC,CASSLGGGPGHQFF
TRBJ2-3,few,TRBD2,TRBV25-1,TGTGCCAGCAGTGAATATAGCCCCAACCACCTAGCGGAGGCTAGCACAGATACGCAGTATTTT,CASSEYSPNHLAEASTDTQYF
TRBJ2-7,few,.,TRBV7-9,TGTGCCAGCAGCTTCACAGCCGACTACGAGCAGTACTTC,CASSFTADYEQYF
TRBJ2-3,.,.,TRBV7-9,TGTGCCAGCCATTCTTTCAGGGATTACACAGATACGCAGTATTTT,CASHSFRDYTDTQYF
TRBJ2-7,once,TRBD1,TRBV19,TGTGCCAGTAGTATGGGACAGACCCACTCCTACGAGCAGTACTTC,CASSMGQTHSYEQYF
TRBJ1-5,.,.,TRBV6-1,TGTGCCAGCAGTGAAGTGCGGGGTGTGGTTGGGCCCCAGCATTTT,CASSEVRGVVGPQHF
TRBJ2-5,.,.,TRBV2,TGTGCCAGCACTGAAAGGGCTCGGGGGGAGACCCAGTACTTC,CASTERARGETQYF
TRBJ2-5,many,TRBD1,TRBV7-2,TGTGCCAGCAGCCCTCGGACAGGGGTGGAGACCCAGTACTTC,CASSPRTGVETQYF
TRBJ2-1,few,TRBD2,TRBV7-9,TGTGCCAGCAGCCCAGTTGTAGCGGGACTTGGCAATGAGCAGTTCTTC,CASSPVVAGLGNEQFF
TRBJ1-5,.,.,TRBV27,TGTGCCAGCAGTCAATTCCGGGACGACGATCAGCCCCAGCATTTT,CASSQFRDDDQPQHF
TRBJ1-5,.,TRBD1,TRBV3-1,TGTGCCAGCAGCCCGACAGGGTACGGTCAGCCCCAGCATTTT,CASSPTGYGQPQHF
TRBJ2-7,many,.,TRBV2,TGTGCCAGCAGTGAACAGCAGAACTCCTACGAGCAGTACTTC,CASSEQQNSYEQYF